The 24 T cell receptor beta chains below come from one sample, sequenced in a study of human T cells and chemical hapten exposure. Specified time point: patch test 1, 2 weeks after DPC sensitization. This sample's treatment: therapeutic diphenylcyclopropenone sensitization with weekly scalp DPC. MiXCR was run by TCRdb on the RACE reads, yielding one entry per CDR3 protein. The data contain some 180,000 distinct CDR3 sequences, under 25% of them seen just once; the ten biggest clones take up under 8.5%. The source was whole blood, collected in connection with sensitization to the hapten diphenylcyclopropenone (DPC). The receptor set was obtained from a woman between 45 and 60 years old with alopecia areata. Some clones in this sample may be carry-over from other donors' samples.

This clonotype showed up just a few times. The chain recombines TRBV29-1 with TRBJ1-1; a possible D gene is TRBD1 (5 bases). Trimming cost V 4 bases and J 5 bases, with 11 bases left between them. CDR1 SQVTM and CDR2 ANQGSEA come from the germline V gene. This CDR3 has 12 residues. This CDR3 is CSVAGLGTEAFF. The CDR3, as DNA: TGCAGCGTTGCAGGGCTAGGGACTGAAGCTTTCTTT.

This sequence joins TRBV12-3 or TRBV12-4 and TRBJ2-1, with D unclear. The CDR3 sequence is 14 residues long. V lost 4 bases to trimming and J lost 2 bases, with 9 bases between them. CDR3 sequence reads: CASSSRSTYNEQFF. The CDR3 DNA sequence: TGTGCCAGCAGTTCCCGGAGCACCTACAATGAGCAGTTCTTC.

There are a few counts of this clonotype. The V call is TRBV20-1, the J call TRBJ2-3; D gene uncertain. V lost 4 bases and J lost 6, with 11 bases in between. The CDR3 totals 12 residues. CDR1 and CDR2 (germline): DFQATT, SNEGSKA (reference sequence). The CDR3 sequence: CSATATLDTQYF. The CDR3 DNA reads as TGCAGTGCTACCGCTACCCTGGATACGCAGTATTTT.

The table lists this clonotype with a few counts. The chain uses TRBV20-1 and TRBJ2-1, with 14 bases identical to TRBD2. CDR3 length: 14 residues. Germline V gene lookup returns CDR1 DFQATT and CDR2 SNEGSKA (reference sequence). The J segment lost 9 bases and the V segment lost 6 bases, leaving 7 bases of the junction unmatched. The DNA of the CDR3 is TGCAGTGCAACTCCGGGACTAGCGGGAGTTGAGCAGTTCTTC. This codes for CSATPGLAGVEQFF.

A few counts support this clonotype. The CDR3: CSALRTSGDTYEQYF. The CDR3 nucleotides are TGCAGTGCTCTTCGTACTAGCGGTGATACCTACGAGCAGTACTTC. The chain employs TRBV20-1 and TRBJ2-7; 8 bases are shared with TRBD2. The CDR3 is 15 residues long. V was clipped by 5 bases and J by 2 bases; unmatched bases: 11. From germline, CDR1 is DFQATT and CDR2 SNEGSKA (reference sequence).

The V gene is TRBV6-1, the J gene TRBJ2-7; D tentatively fits TRBD1 or TRBD2 (5 bases each). Germline CDR1 MNHNS, CDR2 SASEGT. Trimming stripped 4 bases from V and 6 bases from J, with 7 bases between. The CDR3 covers 11 residues. CDR3 in DNA: TGTGCCAGCAGTGGAGGGGCCGAGCAGTACTTC. It specifies CASSGGAEQYF.

Only a few counts were recorded for this clonotype. V and J are TRBV5-1 and TRBJ1-4; D may be TRBD1 (6 bases). This CDR3 contains 14 residues. The ends were cut back, 0 bases at V and 7 bases at J, with 10 bases in the middle. Per germline, CDR1 SGHRS and CDR2 YFSETQ. CDR3 nucleotides: TGCGCCAGCAGCTTGGGGGGACAAGGTGAAAAACTGTTTTTT. Protein: CASSLGGQGEKLFF.

V and J are TRBV29-1 and TRBJ1-1; a possible D gene is TRBD1 (6 bases). The germline CDR1 and CDR2 sequences are SQVTM and ANQGSEA. The ends were cut back, 5 bases at V and 4 bases at J, with 20 bases in the middle. CDR3 size: 15 residues. The CDR3 sequence is CSVRTIQGDGTEAFF. In DNA, the CDR3 is TGCAGCGTTAGAACCATACAGGGTGATGGCACTGAAGCTTTCTTT.

V and J are TRBV15 and TRBJ2-1, with TRBD1 matching over 9 bases. CDR1 is LNHNV, CDR2 YYDKDF, per germline (reference sequence). The CDR3 spans 17 residues. V was clipped by 3 bases and J by 1 base; unmatched bases: 7. The CDR3 reads CATSSTGGLRSYNEQFF. DNA for the CDR3: TGTGCCACCAGCAGTACAGGGGGCCTTCGTTCCTACAATGAGCAGTTCTTC.

In DNA form, the CDR3 reads TGTGCCAGCAGCGTACAGGGTTCCTACAATGAGCAGTTCTTC. Amino acid sequence: CASSVQGSYNEQFF. The chain carries TRBV7-8 and TRBJ2-1; D is possibly TRBD1 (6 bases). CDR1 is SGHVS and CDR2 is FQNEAQ in the germline V gene. This CDR3 is 14 amino acids long. V was pared by 5 bases and J by 1 base, with 9 bases between.

This clonotype was found a few times. The chain recombines TRBV19 with TRBJ2-2, with 12 bases lining up with TRBD2. This CDR3 contains 16 residues. V shed 6 bases and J 1 base; nucleotides not matched to a gene: 3. Germline V gene lookup returns CDR1 LNHDA and CDR2 SQIVND (reference sequence). The CDR3 spells CASSRLAGENTGELFF. CDR3 DNA: TGTGCCAGTAGCCGACTAGCGGGAGAGAACACCGGGGAGCTGTTTTTT.

This clonotype was counted ten times or more. The CDR3 sequence: CASSLGPTGELFF. DNA for the CDR3: TGTGCCAGCAGCTTAGGGCCAACCGGGGAGCTGTTTTTT. The rearrangement links TRBV7-2 to TRBJ2-2; D uncertain. Trimming took 1 base from V and 5 from J, leaving 5 bases between them. CDR3 size: 13 residues. The germline CDR1 and CDR2 sequences are SGHTA and FQGNSA.

J is TRBJ2-1 and V is TRBV10-3; a possible D gene is TRBD2 (6 bases). This CDR3 is built from 15 residues. Deletions cut 1 base from V and 2 bases from J, with 9 bases between. Germline CDR1 is ENHRY and CDR2 is SYGVKD. The CDR3 region has the DNA TGTGCCATCAGTGAGTTGGGAGGTACCTACAATGAGCAGTTCTTC. Protein: CAISELGGTYNEQFF.

This clonotype came up a few times. The CDR3 DNA reads as TGTGCCAGCAGTAAAGCGACAGGGGGCGCGGAGGTCGCTTTCTTT. Protein: CASSKATGGAEVAFF. The J gene is TRBJ1-1, the V gene TRBV6-5; the match to TRBD1 covers 10 bases. The CDR3 totals 15 residues. Trimming cost V 5 bases and J 11 bases; bases outside gene matches: 14. From germline, CDR1 is MNHEY and CDR2 SVGAGI.

The rearrangement links TRBV9 to TRBJ1-2, with D uncertain. The CDR3 runs to 13 residues. The germline gives CDR1 SGDLS, CDR2 YYNGEE. V was cut by 4 bases and J by 4 bases, with 11 bases left in between. The CDR3 sequence: CASSSRGIYGYTF. The CDR3 region has the DNA TGTGCCAGCAGCTCCCGTGGAATCTATGGCTACACCTTC. The full variable domain, completed using reference TRBV9 and TRBJ1-2, is DSGVTQTPKHLITATGQRVTLRCSPRSGDLSVYWYQQSLDQGLQFLIQYYNGEERAKGNILERFSAQQFPDLHSELNLSSLELGDSALYFCASSSRGIYGYTFGSGTRLTVV.

The CDR3 reads CSVGLAGWDEQYF. The CDR3 DNA is TGCAGCGTGGGACTAGCGGGATGGGACGAGCAGTACTTC. The rearrangement joins TRBV29-1 to TRBJ2-7, with 13 bases lining up with TRBD2. The CDR3 consists of 13 residues. The V gene end was trimmed by 6 bases and the J gene end by 5 bases; junction bases not matched to a gene: 4. Germline V lookup: CDR1 SQVTM, CDR2 ANQGSEA.

This chain uses TRBV2 with TRBJ2-3; 9 bases match TRBD2. CDR3 length: 14 residues. The germline CDR1 and CDR2 sequences are SNHLY and FYNNEI. The J segment lost 2 bases and the V segment lost 7 bases, leaving 4 bases of the junction unmatched. DNA of the CDR3: TGTGCCAGCACCCTAGCGGGGATCACAGATACGCAGTATTTT. Amino acids: CASTLAGITDTQYF.

The chain carries TRBV10-3 and TRBJ2-2; 7 nucleotides align to TRBD1. This CDR3 is built from 14 residues. Per germline, CDR1 ENHRY and CDR2 SYGVKD. J gave up 4 bases and V 6 bases, and 5 bases lay outside the gene matches. The CDR3 coding sequence is TGTGCCATCAGGACAGGGACCTCCACCGGGGAGCTGTTTTTT. Protein: CAIRTGTSTGELFF.

The chain combines TRBV28 with TRBJ2-1; D is perhaps TRBD2 (5 bases). The V end lost 6 bases, the J end lost 4 bases, and 16 bases lay between the germline ends. Germline values: CDR1 MDHEN, CDR2 SYDVKM. This CDR3 has 15 residues. In DNA form, the CDR3 reads TGTGCCAGCAGCTTACAACTACTAGGATACAATGAGCAGTTCTTC. It is translated as CASSLQLLGYNEQFF.

This clonotype was observed a handful of times. CDR3 nucleotide sequence: TGTGCCAGCAGCGTATGGGCTAGCGGCCCCTCCTACGAGCAGTACTTC. It yields the protein CASSVWASGPSYEQYF. V gene TRBV9 combines with J gene TRBJ2-7; TRBD2 agrees at 7 bases. Per the germline V gene, CDR1 is SGDLS and CDR2 is YYNGEE. This CDR3 is 16 amino acids long. V lost 1 base and J lost 0; bases outside the gene matches: 7.

This clonotype has more than one count but fewer than ten. The J gene is TRBJ2-3, the V gene TRBV7-9; D remains unclear. The V gene lost 5 bases and the J gene lost 0 bases, with 6 bases spanning the gap. The CDR3 sequence is 13 residues long. Germline CDR1 reads SEHNR; CDR2 reads FQNEAQ (reference sequence). Here the CDR3 reads CASSEGSTDTQYF. In DNA, the CDR3 is TGTGCCAGCAGCGAAGGGAGCACAGATACGCAGTATTTT.

This clonotype was counted between two and nine times. CDR3: CSVHTANVLTF. The CDR3 DNA reads as TGCAGCGTTCACACGGCCAACGTCCTGACTTTC. The chain couples TRBV29-1 to TRBJ2-6; the D is unclear. The V end was cut by 5 bases, the J end by 6 bases, with 5 bases between. CDR1 and CDR2 (germline): SQVTM, ANQGSEA. The CDR3 runs to 11 residues.

As regards this clonotype: The conserved phenylalanine or tryptophan normally closing the CDR3 is absent here, so this likely arose from a read error. It is unclear where the CDR3 begins or ends on the DNA, so no DNA is shown, and the CDR3 is as TCRdb lists it. V gene TRBV24-1 combines with J gene TRBJ2-1; TRBD2 is the table's D call and was not checked against the DNA. Germline V gene lookup returns CDR1 KGHDR and CDR2 SFDVKD. The CDR3 length is 11 residues, termini included. The CDR3 spells CATRVERAIRG.

V usage is TRBV29-1 and J usage is TRBJ2-2; a weak D match, TRBD1 (6 bases). V dropped 4 bases and J dropped 6 bases, with 6 bases sitting between them. The CDR3 runs 11 residues. From germline, CDR1 is SQVTM and CDR2 ANQGSEA. This CDR3 is CSVGGPGELFF. The CDR3 DNA reads as TGCAGCGTTGGGGGGCCCGGGGAGCTGTTTTTT.